This T cell receptor beta chain originates from a study of blood T cell repertoires in COVID-19 (TCRdb year 2020). Turning to the overall study: The collaborator samples originated in the United States, Italy and Spain and spanned the acute and convalescent phases of COVID-19. The material from the prospective study consisted of cDNA or gDNA derived from T cells, B-cell-depleted T cells, or PBMCs. Subjects who had been exposed to COVID-19, were actively infected with it, or had recovered from it provided the deeply sampled blood TCRbeta repertoires that made up the dataset. The repertoires were made available in a free public database intended to serve as a resource for research on the immune response to SARS-CoV-2. The samples were drawn from the first 160 participants of the ongoing ImmuneRACE study and from 950 to 1,500 subjects provided by 6 global collaborators. The sample metadata nearly always contained a de-identified subject ID, COVID-19 status, age in years and sex. HLA class I and class II types, where available, came from metadata supplied by the sample provider rather than from assay-based typing. What the research found in general, with its limitations: The amount of clinical and demographic metadata varied by source and participant and was provided uncurated.

Participants in the prospective study were aged about 18 to 95 years, lived in 20 to 25 United States geographic areas, and enrolled through a virtual design. Cohort assignment in the prospective study relied on participant-reported clinical history from a screening survey and a study questionnaire. Each participant in the prospective study had whole blood, serum and a nasopharyngeal or oropharyngeal swab collected by mobile phlebotomists. Over a roughly 2-month period, participants in the prospective study had the option of providing additional blood draws and questionnaires. Prospective study blood samples were shipped either frozen or at room temperature before DNA extraction. The immunoSEQ Assay, a bias-controlled multiplex PCR, was used to amplify TCRbeta CDR3 regions from genomic DNA. Per the original workflow: The number of nucleated cells in each sample was estimated from the amplification of reference gene primers within the assay. Sequence reads were collapsed and filtered to measure the absolute abundance of every unique TCRbeta CDR3 rearrangement. For each sample, productive Simpson clonality was calculated as the square root of Simpson's diversity index across productive rearrangements. What TCRdb holds here is the immuneACCESS table cut down to in-frame rearrangements. Part of the clones is not present; checked against another copy, under half of the missing clones reflect an unresolved V gene, and the others are unexplained. The V and J calls and clone size were taken over from that table, and D and trimming were inferred from the DNA. This sample gives around 130,000 clones in total; roughly 80% of them show up just once. 2.4% of the sample is taken by the ten largest.

V is clipped by 8 bases and J by 1 base, and the sequence between their germline boundaries is 18 bases long. CDR1 SGHAT and CDR2 FQNNGV are derived from the germline V gene. Inclusive of the bounding cysteine and phenylalanine, the CDR3 is 16 residues long. This entry keeps only the CDR3 DNA: 48 bases, framed from base 1. On this clone itself: No cognate antigen has been identified for it. No per-base quality is available; no much larger clone lies one base away.

The origin of this receptor is a man between 40 and 49 years old with acute COVID-19. Sequences were obtained from PBMCs or T cells enriched from blood (not recorded which). In this chain, TRBV11-2 is recombined with TRBJ2-1; D gene: possibly TRBD2, on 7 matching bases. The bases are TGTGCCAGCGTTAGGGGGGGGGCGCTATCCTACAATGAGCAGTTCTTC. Its translation is CASVRGGALSYNEQFF.